This T cell receptor beta chain was sequenced during a study of human T cells and chemical hapten exposure. Trimming cost V 4 bases and J 4 bases; bases outside gene matches: 0. This CDR3 is 13 amino acids long. Germline CDR1 is SGHTA and CDR2 is FQGNSA. Regarding time point: pre-sensitization, week 0. Regarding treatment: therapeutic diphenylcyclopropenone sensitization with weekly scalp DPC. TCRdb re-derived calls from the RACE reads in MiXCR, one entry per CDR3 protein. The sample lists around 300,000 distinct CDR3 sequences; over 7.5% were seen once. This specimen consisted of whole blood, obtained in connection with sensitization to the hapten diphenylcyclopropenone (DPC). This receptor was identified in a man aged 18 to 30 with alopecia areata. Some clones in this sample may be carry-over from other donors' samples. The chain uses TRBV7-2 and TRBJ2-2, with 7 positions matching TRBD1. The CDR3 nucleotides read TGTGCCAGCAGCTGGACAGGCACCGGGGAGCTGTTTTTT. This gives the protein CASSWTGTGELFF.